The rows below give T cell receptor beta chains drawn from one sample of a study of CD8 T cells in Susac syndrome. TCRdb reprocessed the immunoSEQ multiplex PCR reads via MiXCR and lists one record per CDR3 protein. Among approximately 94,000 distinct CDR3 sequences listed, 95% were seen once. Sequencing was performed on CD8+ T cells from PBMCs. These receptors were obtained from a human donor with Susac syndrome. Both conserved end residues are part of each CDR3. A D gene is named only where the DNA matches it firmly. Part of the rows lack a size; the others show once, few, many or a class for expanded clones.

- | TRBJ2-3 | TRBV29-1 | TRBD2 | CSVLARRAGVTDTQYF | TGCAGCGTCCTGGCGAGGAGAGCGGGAGTGACAGATACGCAGTATTTT
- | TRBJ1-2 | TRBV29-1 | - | CSVEDRAYGYTF | TGCAGCGTTGAAGACAGGGCCTATGGCTACACCTTC
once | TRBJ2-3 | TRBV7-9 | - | CASSQPVDTQYF | TGTGCCAGCAGCCAACCTGTAGATACGCAGTATTTT
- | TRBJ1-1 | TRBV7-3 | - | CASSLYLGTEAFF | TGTGCCAGCAGCTTATACTTGGGCACTGAAGCTTTCTTT
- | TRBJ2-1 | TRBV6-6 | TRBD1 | CASSYSRQGGMDEQFF | TGTGCCAGCAGTTACTCGCGACAGGGGGGTATGGATGAGCAGTTCTTC
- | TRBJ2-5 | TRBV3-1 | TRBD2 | CASSRASGTETQYF | TGTGCCAGCAGCCGGGCTAGCGGGACGGAGACCCAGTACTTC
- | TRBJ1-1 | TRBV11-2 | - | CASSYGAIEAFF | TGTGCCAGCAGCTATGGGGCCATAGAAGCTTTCTTT
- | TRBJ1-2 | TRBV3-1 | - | CASSHPERGAFEEGWGYTF | TGTGCCAGCAGCCATCCGGAGCGCGGGGCGTTCGAGGAAGGTTGGGGCTACACCTTC
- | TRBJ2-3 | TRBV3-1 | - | CASSLGLPRGPDTQYF | TGTGCCAGCAGCTTGGGGCTCCCGAGGGGCCCAGATACGCAGTATTTT
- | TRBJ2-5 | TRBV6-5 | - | CASGEVRETQYF | TGTGCCAGCGGTGAGGTTCGAGAGACCCAGTACTTC
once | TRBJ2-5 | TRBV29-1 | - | CSVEEEGGATQYF | TGCAGCGTTGAAGAAGAAGGGGGGGCGACCCAGTACTTC
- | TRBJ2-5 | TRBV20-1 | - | CSAAPPQQETQYF | TGCAGTGCGGCCCCCCCACAACAAGAGACCCAGTACTTC
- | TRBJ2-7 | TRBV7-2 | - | CASSLSRGGDEQYF | TGTGCCAGCAGCTTAAGCAGGGGCGGTGACGAGCAGTACTTC
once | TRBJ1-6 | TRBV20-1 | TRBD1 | CSARMAGTALYNSPLHF | TGCAGTGCTAGAATGGCCGGGACAGCACTTTATAATTCACCCCTCCACTTT
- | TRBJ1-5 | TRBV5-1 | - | CASSLGGYAQPQHF | TGCGCCAGCAGCTTGGGAGGGTACGCTCAGCCCCAGCATTTT
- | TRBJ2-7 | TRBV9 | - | CASSPNPGGEQYF | TGTGCCAGCAGCCCAAACCCGGGTGGGGAGCAGTACTTC
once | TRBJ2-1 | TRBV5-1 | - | CASRLDLGGNNEQFF | TGCGCCAGCAGGTTGGACCTAGGGGGTAACAATGAGCAGTTCTTC
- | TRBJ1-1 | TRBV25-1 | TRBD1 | CASTPGQGMGTEAFF | TGTGCCAGCACCCCTGGACAGGGAATGGGTACTGAAGCTTTCTTT
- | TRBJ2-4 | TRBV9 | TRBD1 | CASSPGGRQQNIQYF | TGTGCCAGCAGCCCAGGGGGTCGGCAGCAAAACATTCAGTACTTC
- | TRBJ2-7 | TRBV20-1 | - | CSARGDAEQYF | TGCAGTGCCAGAGGGGATGCCGAGCAGTACTTC
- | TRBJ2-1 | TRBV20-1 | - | CSARSAGLPNEQFF | TGCAGTGCTAGATCCGCAGGCCTCCCCAATGAGCAGTTCTTC
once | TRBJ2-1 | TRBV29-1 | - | CSGTDNLNEQFF | TGCAGCGGGACGGACAACCTGAATGAGCAGTTCTTC
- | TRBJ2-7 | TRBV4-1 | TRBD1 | CASSQETGTGDEQYF | TGCGCCAGCAGCCAAGAAACCGGGACAGGGGATGAGCAGTACTTC
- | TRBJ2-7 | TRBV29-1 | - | CSVVGTVTYEQYF | TGCAGCGTTGTAGGTACGGTGACCTACGAGCAGTACTTC
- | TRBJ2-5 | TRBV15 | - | CATSRVQATQETQYF | TGTGCCACCAGCAGAGTACAGGCAACCCAAGAGACCCAGTACTTC
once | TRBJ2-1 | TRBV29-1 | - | CSVGLSNNNEQFF | TGCAGCGTTGGACTATCTAATAACAATGAGCAGTTCTTC
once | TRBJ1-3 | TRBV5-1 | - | CASSFGSPGNTIYF | TGCGCCAGCAGCTTCGGGAGCCCTGGAAACACCATATATTTT
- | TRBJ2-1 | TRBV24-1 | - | CATSPGLGNEQFF | TGTGCCACCAGCCCAGGGCTTGGCAATGAGCAGTTCTTC
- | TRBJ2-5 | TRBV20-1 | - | CSARGGMETQYF | TGCAGTGCTAGAGGAGGGATGGAGACCCAGTACTTC
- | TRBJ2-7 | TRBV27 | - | CASSSHSYEQYF | TGTGCCAGCAGTTCCCACTCCTACGAGCAGTACTTC
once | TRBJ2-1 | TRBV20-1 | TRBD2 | CSARNTTGTSIFGNEQFF | TGCAGTGCTAGAAACACTACCGGGACTAGCATCTTTGGCAATGAGCAGTTCTTC
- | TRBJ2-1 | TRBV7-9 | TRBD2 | CASSPLAGAGNEQFF | TGTGCCAGCAGCCCACTAGCGGGGGCCGGGAATGAGCAGTTCTTC
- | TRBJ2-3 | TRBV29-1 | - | CSTRPGGSDTQYF | TGCAGCACCCGACCCGGGGGATCGGATACGCAGTATTTT
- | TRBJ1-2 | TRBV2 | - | CARSRGEGNGYTF | TGTGCCAGATCCCGGGGGGAAGGGAATGGCTACACCTTC
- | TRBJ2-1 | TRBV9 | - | CASSVEGLPHNEQFF | TGTGCCAGCAGCGTAGAGGGACTGCCCCACAATGAGCAGTTCTTC
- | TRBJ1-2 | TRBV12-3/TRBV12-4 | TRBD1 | CASSSTGDGGYTF | TGTGCCAGCAGCTCGACAGGGGATGGGGGCTACACCTTC
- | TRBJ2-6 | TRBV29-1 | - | CSADSGTTTSGANVLTF | TGCAGCGCTGACTCCGGGACAACTACCTCTGGGGCCAACGTCCTGACTTTC
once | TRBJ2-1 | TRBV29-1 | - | CSVDDYNEQFF | TGCAGCGTTGATGACTACAATGAGCAGTTCTTC
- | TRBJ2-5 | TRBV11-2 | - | CASSPGDSKTQYF | TGTGCCAGCAGCCCGGGGGACTCAAAGACCCAGTACTTC
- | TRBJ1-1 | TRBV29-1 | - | CSVDLGQTLNTEAFF | TGCAGCGTTGATTTAGGACAGACCCTGAACACTGAAGCTTTCTTT
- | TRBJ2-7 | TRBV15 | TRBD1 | CATGKDRGVPYEQYF | TGTGCCACCGGGAAAGACAGGGGAGTCCCCTACGAGCAGTACTTC
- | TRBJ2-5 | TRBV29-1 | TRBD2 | CSVPGRKETQYF | TGCAGCGTTCCCGGGAGGAAAGAGACCCAGTACTTC
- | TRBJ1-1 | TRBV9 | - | CASSDTQGNTEAFF | TGTGCCAGCAGCGACACGCAGGGGAACACTGAAGCTTTCTTT
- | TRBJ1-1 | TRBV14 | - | CASSWDWNTEAFF | TGTGCCAGCAGCTGGGACTGGAACACTGAAGCTTTCTTT
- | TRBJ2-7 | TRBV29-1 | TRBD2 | CSVVTGLAGHSYEQYF | TGCAGTGTCGTGACAGGCCTAGCGGGGCACTCCTACGAGCAGTACTTC
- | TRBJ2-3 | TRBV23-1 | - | CASSQGLRTGTDTQYF | TGCGCCAGCAGTCAGGGACTTCGGACGGGCACAGATACGCAGTATTTT
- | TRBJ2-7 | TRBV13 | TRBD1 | CASSPWTGGAYEQYF | TGTGCCAGCAGCCCCTGGACAGGGGGGGCCTACGAGCAGTACTTC
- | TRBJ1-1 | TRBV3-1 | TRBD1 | CASSQPFQGDTEAFF | TGTGCCAGCAGCCAACCATTCCAGGGGGACACTGAAGCTTTCTTT
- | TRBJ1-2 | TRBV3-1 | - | CASSQKGAIGYTF | TGTGCCAGCAGCCAAAAGGGAGCAATCGGCTACACCTTC
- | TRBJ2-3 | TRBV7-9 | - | CASTNSTDTQYF | TGTGCCAGCACCAATAGCACAGATACGCAGTATTTT